Following are 10 T cell receptor beta chains from one sample sequenced in a study of PD-1 blockade in classical Hodgkin lymphoma. Profiled with immunoSEQ multiplex PCR; TCRdb holds only in-frame clones, not every one. Here the sample spans about 94,000 clones, around 93% being singletons. The time point is: cycle 4 day 1 (C4D1), after less than seven weeks of nivolumab. Patients all relapsed after autologous stem cell transplantation, and there was variation in brentuximab vedotin exposure. The sequencing here drew on peripheral blood mononuclear cells (PBMCs), taken before the fourth cycle of nivolumab. The receptors stem from a human donor with classical Hodgkin lymphoma.

The CDR3 is CASRLYQRDQPQHF. Here the CDR3 DNA reads TGTGCCAGCAGACTTTATCAGCGGGATCAGCCCCAGCATTTT. The genes are TRBV21-1 and TRBJ1-5. TRBV21-1 has pseudogene status. This CDR3 comprises 14 residues.

The rearrangement links TRBV7-8 to TRBJ2-1, with 12 bases matching TRBD2. Germline loops: CDR1 SGHVS, CDR2 FQNEAQ. V trimming: 1 base; J trimming: 12 bases; junction bases outside the gene matches: 7. The CDR3 sequence is 15 residues long. The DNA of the CDR3 is TGTGCCAGCAGCTTAGGAGGACTAGCGGGAAGGCGGCAGTTCTTC. As protein: CASSLGGLAGRRQFF.

V gene TRBV28 combines with J gene TRBJ2-2; the D is unclear. V gave up 7 bases and J gave up 8 bases, with 11 bases separating them. Looked up from germline, CDR1 is MDHEN and CDR2 is SYDVKM. The CDR3 is 12 amino acids. CDR3 residues: CASTEVVGELFF. The CDR3 region has the DNA TGTGCCAGCACTGAGGTTGTTGGGGAGCTGTTTTTT.

This sequence joins TRBV7-2 and TRBJ2-7; TRBD2 is a possible D gene (6 bases). The CDR3 totals 14 residues. Per germline, CDR1 SGHTA and CDR2 FQGNSA. Trimming left V 4 bases short and J 2 bases short, with 12 bases between. The CDR3 nucleotides read TGTGCCAGCAGCTCGGGACTGCTTCCCTACGAGCAGTACTTC. It codes for CASSSGLLPYEQYF.

The genes are TRBV6-5 and TRBJ1-5; 8 nucleotides match TRBD1. CDR1 is MNHEY, CDR2 SVGAGI, per germline. The junction had 6 bases not matched to a gene; V was cut back by 8 bases and J by 0 bases. The CDR3 has 15 residues. CDR3: CASAGGSASNQPQHF. For the CDR3, the DNA is TGTGCCAGCGCAGGGGGCTCAGCTAGCAATCAGCCCCAGCATTTT.

The rearrangement joins TRBV27 to TRBJ2-3; D is unresolved. This CDR3 contains 14 residues. Germline-derived CDR1 and CDR2 are MNHEY and SMNVEV (reference sequence). Trimming shortened V by 5 bases and J by 4 bases, and 13 bases separated the two germline ends. This chain's CDR3 is CASSLESRPDTQYF. In DNA form, the CDR3 reads TGTGCCAGCAGTCTGGAGTCCCGACCAGATACGCAGTATTTT.

This rearrangement joins TRBV13 to TRBJ2-5; 7 bases are shared with TRBD1. The CDR3 loop spans 14 amino acids. V gave up 8 bases and J gave up 4 bases; unmatched junction bases: 10. From germline, CDR1 is PRHDT and CDR2 FYEKMQ (reference sequence). DNA of the CDR3: TGTGCCAGCGGACCTACAGGGGTTGGAGAGACCCAGTACTTC. Translating gives CASGPTGVGETQYF.

This chain connects TRBV7-2 to TRBJ2-2; a weak D match, TRBD2 (5 bases). Trimming took off 5 bases at V and 4 bases at J, with 20 bases between the two ends. This CDR3 region has 17 residues. Germline CDR1 is SGHTA and CDR2 is FQGNSA. The CDR3 DNA reads TGTGCCAGCAGCCCGTCTAGCCCGCTCTTCCTCACCGGGGAGCTGTTTTTT. The encoded protein is CASSPSSPLFLTGELFF.

The chain is built from TRBV9 and TRBJ2-3; 7 bases match TRBD1. The CDR3 sequence is 15 residues long. The junction had 1 base not matched to a gene; V was cut back by 0 bases and J by 0 bases. CDR1 SGDLS and CDR2 YYNGEE come from the germline V gene. The chain's CDR3 is CASSVGTGSTDTQYF. Here the CDR3 DNA reads TGTGCCAGCAGCGTAGGGACAGGTAGCACAGATACGCAGTATTTT.

V usage is TRBV7-9 and J usage is TRBJ1-2, with D perhaps TRBD1 (6 bases). The germline CDR1 and CDR2 sequences are SEHNR and FQNEAQ (reference sequence). This CDR3 is 13 amino acids long. The V end lost 2 bases, the J end lost 2 bases, and 6 bases lay between the germline ends. As DNA, the CDR3 is TGTGCCAGCAGCTTACAGGGGAACTATGGCTACACCTTC. Protein sequence: CASSLQGNYGYTF. Using reference TRBV7-9 and TRBJ1-2 for the parts outside the CDR3, the full variable domain is DTGVSQNPRHKITKRGQNVTFRCDPISEHNRLYWYRQTLGQGPEFLTYFQNEAQLEKSRLLSDRFSAERPKGSFSTLEIQRTEQGDSAMYLCASSLQGNYGYTFGSGTRLTVV.